Presented here are 32 T cell receptor beta chains from one specimen sequenced in a study of read filtering for tumor transcriptome and immune sequencing. The library was built from roughly 400 ng RNA with molecular barcoded adaptors for alpha/delta and beta/gamma chains. TCRdb independently ran MiXCR on the reads; one entry per CDR3 protein. The data hold 120,000 or so distinct CDR3 sequences, with 10% to 15% observed a single time. Source material: a population of CD138-negative cells sorted from bone marrow. The receptors were gathered from a donor over 35 with multiple myeloma.

This rearrangement joins TRBV6-5 to TRBJ2-6, with D perhaps TRBD1 (6 bases). Germline V gene sequence: CDR1 MNHEY, CDR2 SVGAGI. This CDR3 spans 14 amino acids. V was cut by 7 bases and J by 2 bases, with 9 bases left in between. The CDR3 sequence is CASKRTAGANVLTF. The DNA of the CDR3 is TGTGCCAGCAAAAGGACAGCTGGGGCCAACGTCCTGACTTTC.

A note on this clonotype: Since a much larger clone is just one base distant, this may be a read error. As the CDR3 is not closed by the conserved phenylalanine or tryptophan, this likely results from a read error. This rearrangement joins TRBV12-3 or TRBV12-4 to TRBJ1-2; D may be TRBD1 (6 bases). Trimming cost V 8 bases and J 3 bases, with 13 bases left between them. The CDR3 contains 13 residues. In DNA, the CDR3 is TGTGCCAGCGATAAGGACAGCCACTATGGCTACACCCTC. It encodes CASDKDSHYGYTL.

This clonotype appeared many times. V gene TRBV6-6 combines with J gene TRBJ2-1; 7 bases line up with TRBD2. CDR1 and CDR2 (germline): MNHNY, SVGAGI (reference sequence). The CDR3 length is 17 residues. With 0 bases clipped from V and 2 bases from J, the junction kept 7 bases outside the gene matches. Written as DNA, the CDR3 is TGTGCCAGCAGTTACTCGAGCGGGATAACCCCCTACAATGAGCAGTTCTTC. It codes for CASSYSSGITPYNEQFF.

This clonotype was counted at least ten times. J is TRBJ1-1 and V is TRBV7-2, with TRBD1 identical over 7 bases. CDR1 is SGHTA, CDR2 FQGNSA, per germline. The CDR3 covers 14 residues. Unmatched junction bases numbered 4, after V lost 5 bases and J lost 1 base. CDR3 sequence: CASSERTGNTEAFF. The DNA of the CDR3 is TGTGCCAGCAGCGAGAGGACAGGGAACACTGAAGCTTTCTTT.

On this clonotype: This could be a read error, since a much larger clone is one nucleotide away. The chain has TRBV4-1 and TRBJ2-1; 10 bases map to TRBD1. Germline V gene lookup returns CDR1 MGHRA and CDR2 YSYEKL. The CDR3 length is 15 residues. The CDR3, as DNA: TGCGCCAGCAGCCAAGGACAGGGGGCGGACAATGGGCAGTTCTTC. Amino acid sequence: CASSQGQGADNGQFF.

The table lists this clonotype with many counts. The conserved phenylalanine or tryptophan is not found at the CDR3 terminus, so this likely reflects a read error. The chain uses TRBV5-1 and TRBJ2-1, with 12 bases lining up with TRBD2. Trimming took 3 bases from V and 6 from J; bases not matched to a gene: 4. Germline V gene sequence: CDR1 SGHRS, CDR2 YFSETQ. This CDR3 is built from 15 residues. Written as DNA, the CDR3 is TGCGCCAGCAGCTCGGGACTAGCGGGCAGCAATGAGCAGTTCTCC. Residues: CASSSGLAGSNEQFS.

This clonotype was seen once. The junction differs from germline at one of its ends, possibly a read error. The chain couples TRBV18 to TRBJ2-1; D perhaps matches TRBD2 (5 bases). The CDR3 contains 15 residues. The V gene's germline CDR1 is KGHSH and CDR2 LQKENI. Written as DNA, the CDR3 is TGTGCCAGCTCACCCGAAATAGCGAATAACAATGAGCAGTTTTTC. The encoded protein is CASSPEIANNNEQFF. Full variable domain (outside the CDR3, taken from reference TRBV18 and TRBJ2-1): NAGVMQNPRHLVRRRGQEARLRCSPMKGHSHVYWYRQLPEEGLKFMVYLQKENIIDESGMPKERFSAEFPKEGPSILRIQQVVRGDSAAYFCASSPEIANNNEQFFGPGTRLTVL.

Points on this clonotype: This may be a read error: a much more frequent sequence differs by one nucleotide. The gene calls are TRBV20-1 and TRBJ2-3, with 9 bases aligning to TRBD2. Germline loops: CDR1 DFQATT, CDR2 SNEGSKA (reference sequence). The CDR3 sequence is 14 residues long. Trimming cost V 6 bases and J 1 base; bases outside gene matches: 5. CDR3 sequence (DNA): TGCAGTGCCCCTACTAGCGGGTGCACAGATACGCAGTATTTT. Amino acids: CSAPTSGCTDTQYF.

Many counts were recorded for this clonotype. The V and J genes are TRBV18 and TRBJ1-6; 10 bases agree with TRBD1. This CDR3 is built from 14 residues. Trimming took 3 bases from V and 14 from J; bases not matched to a gene: 7. Germline V lookup: CDR1 KGHSH, CDR2 LQKENI. The CDR3 loop reads CASSPDRGVRTLHF. The CDR3 coding sequence is TGTGCCAGCTCACCGGACAGGGGGGTCCGGACCCTCCACTTT.

This sequence joins TRBV12-3 or TRBV12-4 and TRBJ2-1; TRBD1 matches 7 bases. The junction had 14 bases not matched to a gene; V was cut back by 2 bases and J by 10 bases. The CDR3 length is 16 residues. The DNA of the CDR3 is TGTGCCAGCAGTTTAATGGGGGCAGGGGGATCATTAGAGCAGTTCTTC. This sequence encodes CASSLMGAGGSLEQFF.

The table lists this clonotype with a few counts. The J gene is TRBJ2-3, the V gene TRBV4-1; D remains ambiguous. CDR1 and CDR2 from the germline V gene are MGHRA and YSYEKL. This CDR3 spans 14 amino acids. Trimming left V 4 bases short and J 4 bases short, with 12 bases between. The CDR3 region is CASSLRPGPDTQYF. CDR3 DNA: TGCGCCAGCAGCCTTCGACCCGGGCCAGATACGCAGTATTTT.

This clonotype was counted at least ten times. The genes are TRBV5-1 and TRBJ2-3; D is unclear. Germline-derived CDR1 and CDR2 are SGHRS and YFSETQ. The CDR3 has 14 residues. V lost 4 bases and J lost 1, with 10 bases in between. The CDR3 sequence: CASSDLRGTDTQYF. As DNA, the CDR3 is TGCGCCAGCAGCGATCTGCGCGGCACAGATACGCAGTATTTT. Variable domain in full (rest from reference TRBV5-1 and TRBJ2-3): KAGVTQTPRYLIKTRGQQVTLSCSPISGHRSVSWYQQTPGQGLQFLFEYFSETQRNKGNFPGRFSGRQFSNSRSEMNVSTLELGDSALYLCASSDLRGTDTQYFGPGTRLTVL.

This clonotype was seen ten or more times. The rearrangement uses TRBV10-1 and TRBJ2-1; TRBD2 aligns across 9 bases. The CDR3 length is 16 residues. J lost 6 bases, V lost 0 bases, and 6 bases had no gene match. Per the germline V gene, CDR1 is WNHNN and CDR2 is SYGVQD (reference sequence). As DNA, the CDR3 is TGCGCCAGCAGTGAGTCAGGGCTAGCGGGACGCAATGAGCAGTTCTTC. It translates to CASSESGLAGRNEQFF.

On this clonotype itself: A clone one base away is much larger, so this may be a read error. The V call is TRBV7-6, the J call TRBJ1-2; D is uncertain. The CDR3 sequence is 15 residues long. Per the germline V gene, CDR1 is SGHVS and CDR2 is FNYEAQ. The CDR3 region is CASSLRAGDSGGHTF. CDR3 bases: TGTGCCAGCAGCTTACGTGCGGGTGATTCTGGTGGCCACACCTTC.

The chain links TRBV7-9 to TRBJ1-2; 11 nucleotides line up with TRBD1. Looked up from germline, CDR1 is SEHNR and CDR2 is FQNEAQ (reference sequence). The CDR3 runs to 14 residues. Unmatched junction bases numbered 5, after V lost 5 bases and J lost 6 bases. The CDR3 DNA reads TGTGCCAGCAGCCCGGACAGGGGGCTTCATGGCTACACCTTC. Protein sequence: CASSPDRGLHGYTF.

The sample holds many counts of this clonotype. The DNA of the CDR3 is TGCGCCAGCAGGGGGGGGGCGTCTGGGGCCAACGTCCTGACTTTC. Its protein product is CASRGGASGANVLTF. V is TRBV5-1 and J is TRBJ2-6, with TRBD2 as a possible D gene (7 bases). Germline V CDR1 and CDR2: SGHRS, YFSETQ. The CDR3 is 15 residues long. Deletions cut 5 bases from V and 1 base from J, with 10 bases between.

At least ten counts were recorded for this clonotype. V is TRBV11-1 and J is TRBJ2-5; D is perhaps TRBD2 (6 bases). Looked up from germline, CDR1 is SGHAT and CDR2 is FQDESV (reference sequence). Trimming took 5 bases from V and 2 from J, leaving 12 bases between them. This CDR3 region has 14 residues. CDR3 coding DNA: TGTGCCAGCAGCCGGGACTCCTATCAAGAGACCCAGTACTTC. It specifies CASSRDSYQETQYF.

In its sample, this clonotype was seen many times. The V and J genes are TRBV3-1 and TRBJ2-1, with 9 bases aligning to TRBD1. CDR1 is LGHDT, CDR2 YNNKEL, per germline (reference sequence). This CDR3 comprises 15 residues. V shed 5 bases and J 6 bases; nucleotides not matched to a gene: 8. The CDR3 loop is CASSLGQGKGNEQFF. DNA for the CDR3: TGTGCCAGCAGCTTAGGACAGGGGAAGGGCAATGAGCAGTTCTTC.

This clonotype was found many times. The chain recombines TRBV11-3 with TRBJ2-2; 8 bases align to TRBD1. The germline CDR1 and CDR2 sequences are SGHNT and YENEEA. V lost 5 bases and J lost 8; bases outside the gene matches: 10. The CDR3 is made up of 15 amino acids. CDR3 coding DNA: TGTGCCAGCAGCGCGCCGGGACAGGCGAGAGGGGAGCTGTTTTTT. Its translation is CASSAPGQARGELFF.

This clonotype was picked up many times. V is TRBV5-1 and J is TRBJ1-1, with D hard to call. CDR3 length: 14 residues. Germline CDR1 SGHRS, CDR2 YFSETQ. Trimming shortened V by 4 bases and J by 2 bases, and 12 bases separated the two germline ends. The chain's CDR3 is CASSPTVPNTEAFF. The CDR3 coding sequence is TGCGCCAGCAGCCCCACAGTACCCAACACTGAAGCTTTCTTT.

In the case of this clonotype: This sequence may be a read error, since a much larger clone differs from it by one base. The chain is built from TRBV18 and TRBJ2-1; 8 nucleotides align to TRBD1. Per germline, CDR1 KGHSH and CDR2 LQKENI. The trim removed 3 bases at V and 6 bases at J, leaving 7 bases unmatched. The CDR3 length is 15 residues. The CDR3 DNA follows: TGTGCCAGCTCACCGGACAGGGAAACCTGCAATGAGCAGTTCTTC. Translated, it gives CASSPDRETCNEQFF.

This clonotype was seen at least ten times. The chain carries TRBV9 and TRBJ2-5; D is possibly TRBD1 (6 bases). This CDR3 is 14 amino acids long. Per germline, CDR1 SGDLS and CDR2 YYNGEE. V dropped 5 bases and J dropped 0 bases, with 11 bases sitting between them. CDR3 region: CASSRRDNQETQYF. The DNA for the CDR3 is TGTGCCAGCAGTCGCCGGGACAACCAAGAGACCCAGTACTTC.

Note on this clonotype: A much larger clone is a single base away; this may be a read error. The chain combines TRBV7-9 with TRBJ2-3; 8 bases map to TRBD2. Germline V gene data show CDR1 as SEHNR and CDR2 as FQNEAQ (reference sequence). Trimming took 4 bases from V and 0 from J; bases not matched to a gene: 3. The CDR3 has 15 residues. The CDR3 coding sequence is TGTGCCAGCAGCTCGCGGGGGGACAGCACAGATACGCAGTATTTT. Its protein product is CASSSRGDSTDTQYF.

This clonotype was detected ten times or more. The gene calls are TRBV12-3 or TRBV12-4 and TRBJ2-5, with no clear D. This CDR3 comprises 13 residues. V shed 7 bases and J shed 5 bases, with 14 bases lying between them. This chain's CDR3 is CASTTRSFETQYF. The CDR3 DNA follows: TGTGCCAGCACCACTCGGAGCTTCGAGACCCAGTACTTC.

Comment on this clonotype: The conserved closing phenylalanine or tryptophan is absent in this CDR3, likely reflecting a read error. This sequence joins TRBV7-9 and TRBJ1-3; D is unresolved. This CDR3 is 14 amino acids long. Germline V lookup: CDR1 SEHNR, CDR2 FQNEAQ (reference sequence). V was shortened by 3 bases and J by 0 bases, with 6 bases between the two germline ends. CDR3 DNA: TGTGCCAGCAGCTTCGGTCTCTCTGGAAACACCATATATTTG. Residues: CASSFGLSGNTIYL.

This clonotype was seen ten or more times. V gene TRBV28 combines with J gene TRBJ1-3; no clear D gene. V was clipped by 4 bases and J by 2 bases, with 12 bases between them. The CDR3 has 15 amino acids. Germline V lookup: CDR1 MDHEN, CDR2 SYDVKM. CDR3 nucleotide sequence: TGTGCCAGCAGTTCCAGACACGTAGCTGGAAACACCATATATTTT. Translated, it gives CASSSRHVAGNTIYF.

This clonotype was observed at least ten times. V and J are TRBV20-1 and TRBJ2-1; D is uncertain. Per the germline V gene, CDR1 is DFQATT and CDR2 is SNEGSKA (reference sequence). The V gene lost 6 bases and the J gene lost 0 bases, with 15 bases spanning the gap. The CDR3 runs to 15 residues. CDR3 DNA: TGCAGTGCGAAAACCGCGAGAAGCTCCTACAATGAGCAGTTCTTC. This gives the protein CSAKTARSSYNEQFF.

This clonotype was seen at least ten times. In nucleotides, the CDR3 is TGCAGCGTTGTCACGGTCGGGGTCCACGAGCAGTACTTC. Its protein is CSVVTVGVHEQYF. V usage is TRBV29-1 and J usage is TRBJ2-7, with D possibly being TRBD2 (5 bases). V was clipped by 4 bases and J by 5 bases, with 15 bases between them. The CDR3 extends over 13 amino acids. Germline V lookup: CDR1 SQVTM, CDR2 ANQGSEA.

Ten or more counts support this clonotype. The chain recombines TRBV11-2 with TRBJ2-1, with 10 bases lining up with TRBD1. The CDR3 is 15 residues long. The V gene's germline CDR1 is SGHAT and CDR2 FQNNGV. J gave up 1 base and V 6 bases, and 3 bases lay outside the gene matches. The CDR3 sequence is CASSRDRGSYNEQFF. CDR3 nucleotide sequence: TGTGCCAGCAGTCGGGACAGGGGATCCTACAATGAGCAGTTCTTC.

This clonotype showed up many times. The chain uses TRBV7-2 and TRBJ2-1; TRBD2 matches 9 bases. This CDR3 comprises 15 residues. Losses at the gene ends were 5 bases for V and 6 bases for J; bases not matched to a gene: 8. Per the germline V gene, CDR1 is SGHTA and CDR2 is FQGNSA. The CDR3 DNA follows: TGTGCCAGCAGCGGCGGGGGGGCCTTCGTCAATGAGCAGTTCTTC. Translated: CASSGGGAFVNEQFF.

This clonotype is medium-sized. The J gene is TRBJ2-1, the V gene TRBV3-1, with 12 bases lining up with TRBD2. From germline, CDR1 is LGHDT and CDR2 YNNKEL (reference sequence). The CDR3 extends over 16 amino acids. V dropped 1 base and J dropped 5; count of bases not matched to a gene: 3. The CDR3 loop is CASSQGLAGENNEQFF. As DNA, the CDR3 is TGTGCCAGCAGCCAAGGACTAGCGGGAGAAAACAATGAGCAGTTCTTC.

This clonotype was counted ten times or more. The V call is TRBV20-1, the J call TRBJ2-7; possible D gene TRBD2, 6 bases. The CDR3 covers 12 residues. V was clipped by 4 bases and J by 3 bases, with 10 bases between them. In germline, CDR1 is DFQATT, CDR2 SNEGSKA (reference sequence). The CDR3 DNA reads TGCAGTGCTATTCTAGCGAACTACGAGCAGTACTTC. Protein product: CSAILANYEQYF.